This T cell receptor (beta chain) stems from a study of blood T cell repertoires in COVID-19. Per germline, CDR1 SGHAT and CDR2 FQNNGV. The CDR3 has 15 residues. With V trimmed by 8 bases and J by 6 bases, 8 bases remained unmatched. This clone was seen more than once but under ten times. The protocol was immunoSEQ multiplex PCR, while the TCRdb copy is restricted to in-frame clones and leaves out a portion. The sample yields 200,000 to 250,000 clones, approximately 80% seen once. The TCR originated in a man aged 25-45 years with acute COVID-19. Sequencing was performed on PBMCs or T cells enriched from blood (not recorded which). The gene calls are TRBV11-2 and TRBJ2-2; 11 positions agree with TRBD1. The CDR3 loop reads CASRRTGGVSGELFF. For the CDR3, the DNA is TGTGCCAGCCGCAGGACAGGGGGCGTTTCCGGGGAGCTGTTTTTT.